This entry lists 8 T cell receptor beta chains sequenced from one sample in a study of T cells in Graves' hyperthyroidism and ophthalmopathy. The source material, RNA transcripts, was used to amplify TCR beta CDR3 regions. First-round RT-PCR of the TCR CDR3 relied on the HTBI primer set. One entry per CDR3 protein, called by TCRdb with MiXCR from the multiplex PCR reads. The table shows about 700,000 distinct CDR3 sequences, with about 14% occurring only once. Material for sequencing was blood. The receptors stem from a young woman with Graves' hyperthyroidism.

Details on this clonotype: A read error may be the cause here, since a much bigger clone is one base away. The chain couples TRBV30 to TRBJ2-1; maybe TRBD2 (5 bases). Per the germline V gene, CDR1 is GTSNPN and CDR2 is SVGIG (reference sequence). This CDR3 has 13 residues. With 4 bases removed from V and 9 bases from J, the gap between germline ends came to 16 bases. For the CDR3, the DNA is TGTGCCTGGAACCCGGACTTGCACAGTGAGCAGTTCTTC. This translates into CAWNPDLHSEQFF.

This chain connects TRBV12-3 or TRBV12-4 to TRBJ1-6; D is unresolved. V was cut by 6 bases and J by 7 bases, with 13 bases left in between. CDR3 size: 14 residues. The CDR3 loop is CASRERVGNSPLHF. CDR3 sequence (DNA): TGTGCCAGCAGGGAACGGGTGGGGAATTCACCCCTCCACTTT.

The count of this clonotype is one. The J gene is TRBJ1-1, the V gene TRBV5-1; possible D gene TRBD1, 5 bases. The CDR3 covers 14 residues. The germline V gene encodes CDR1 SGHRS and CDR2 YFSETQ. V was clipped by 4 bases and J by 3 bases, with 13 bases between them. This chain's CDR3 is CASSPAGRDTEAFF. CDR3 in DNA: TGCGCCAGCAGCCCCGCAGGGCGAGACACTGAAGCTTTCTTT.

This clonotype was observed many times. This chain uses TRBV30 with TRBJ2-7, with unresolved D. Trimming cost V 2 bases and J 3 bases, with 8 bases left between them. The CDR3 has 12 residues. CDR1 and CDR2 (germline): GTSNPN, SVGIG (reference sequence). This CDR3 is CAWSIRGYEQYF. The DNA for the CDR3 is TGTGCCTGGAGTATCCGAGGCTACGAGCAGTACTTC.

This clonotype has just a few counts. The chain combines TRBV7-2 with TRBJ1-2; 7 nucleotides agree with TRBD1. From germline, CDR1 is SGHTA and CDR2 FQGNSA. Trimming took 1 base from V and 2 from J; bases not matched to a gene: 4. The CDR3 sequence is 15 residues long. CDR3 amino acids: CASSLVKGANYGYTF. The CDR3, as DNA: TGTGCCAGCAGCTTAGTTAAGGGGGCGAACTATGGCTACACCTTC.

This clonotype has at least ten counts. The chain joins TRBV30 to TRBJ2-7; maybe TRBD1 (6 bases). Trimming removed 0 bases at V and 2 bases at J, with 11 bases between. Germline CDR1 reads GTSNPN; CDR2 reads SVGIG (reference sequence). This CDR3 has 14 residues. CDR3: CAWSVQQGPYEQYF. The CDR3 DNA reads TGTGCCTGGAGTGTACAACAGGGCCCCTACGAGCAGTACTTC.

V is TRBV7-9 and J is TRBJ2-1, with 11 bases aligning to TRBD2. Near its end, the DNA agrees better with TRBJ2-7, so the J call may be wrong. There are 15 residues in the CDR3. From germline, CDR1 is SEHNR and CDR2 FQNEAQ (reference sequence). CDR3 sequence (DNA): TGTGCCAGCAGCGCGCGACTAGCGGGAACCAATGAGCAGTACTTC. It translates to CASSARLAGTNEQYF.

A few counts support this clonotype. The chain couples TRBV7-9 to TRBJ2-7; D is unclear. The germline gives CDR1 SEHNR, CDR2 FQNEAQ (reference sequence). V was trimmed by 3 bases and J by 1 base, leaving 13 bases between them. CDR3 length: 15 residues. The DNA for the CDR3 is TGTGCCAGCAGCTTTTGGTCAGTCAGGTCCTACGAGCAGTACTTC. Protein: CASSFWSVRSYEQYF. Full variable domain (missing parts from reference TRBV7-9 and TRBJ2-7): DTGVSQNPRHKITKRGQNVTFRCDPISEHNRLYWYRQTLGQGPEFLTYFQNEAQLEKSRLLSDRFSAERPKGSFSTLEIQRTEQGDSAMYLCASSFWSVRSYEQYFGPGTRLTVT.